Sequencing of this TCR beta chain was carried out in a study of cytomegalovirus exposure and HLA in healthy donors. Study conclusions and caveats: In vitro checks showed that a few CMV-associated chains really do target CMV antigens. Reports indicate that TCR beta sequences accurately predicted the HLA-A and HLA-B alleles of most subjects.

Both 60 Vbeta primers and 13 Jbeta primers went into the PCR. Assay: immunoSEQ multiplex PCR; the TCRdb copy retains only in-frame clones and omits some. The sample lists roughly 180,000 clones, about 80% occurring once. Comment on this clone: Its target is unknown.

This CDR3 contains 15 residues. Germline V gene data show CDR1 as LNHDA and CDR2 as SQIVND (reference sequence). The V gene lost 5 bases and the J gene lost 1 base, with 11 bases spanning the gap. The source of this sequence is a woman aged 55-70 years in good health and CMV-seropositive. V gene TRBV19 combines with J gene TRBJ2-2, with D possibly being TRBD1 (5 bases). Specimen: PBMCs. The CDR3 nucleotides read TGTGCCAGTAGTGGTGGGGCGATGAACACCGGGGAGCTGTTTTTT. It yields the protein CASSGGAMNTGELFF.